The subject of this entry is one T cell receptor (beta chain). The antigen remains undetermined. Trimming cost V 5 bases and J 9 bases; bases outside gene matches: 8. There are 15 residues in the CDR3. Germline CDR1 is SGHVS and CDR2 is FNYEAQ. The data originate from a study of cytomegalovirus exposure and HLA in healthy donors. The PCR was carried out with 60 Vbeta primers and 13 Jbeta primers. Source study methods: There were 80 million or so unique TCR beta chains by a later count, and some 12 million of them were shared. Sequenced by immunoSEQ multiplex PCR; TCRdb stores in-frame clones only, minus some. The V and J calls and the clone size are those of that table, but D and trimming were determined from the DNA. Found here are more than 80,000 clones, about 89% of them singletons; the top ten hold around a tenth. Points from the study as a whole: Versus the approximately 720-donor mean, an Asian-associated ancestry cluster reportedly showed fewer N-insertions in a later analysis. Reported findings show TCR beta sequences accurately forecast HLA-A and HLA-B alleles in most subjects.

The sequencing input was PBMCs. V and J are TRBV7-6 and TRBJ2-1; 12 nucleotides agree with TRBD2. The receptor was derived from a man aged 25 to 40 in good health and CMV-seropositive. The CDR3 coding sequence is TGTGCCAGCAGCCAATCGACTAGCGGGAGAGGTGAGCAGTTCTTC. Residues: CASSQSTSGRGEQFF.